One sample yielded the 10 T cell receptor beta chains listed below, sequenced in a study of spatial heterogeneity in lung cancer. Study results and caveats: The number of expanded tumor alpha and beta chains correlated with mutation number.

Time point noted: sample taken at primary tumor resection. Their recognized antigens are unknown. Using its own MiXCR run on the 5' RACE reads, TCRdb lists one record per CDR3 protein. The sample includes about 27,000 distinct CDR3 sequences, approximately 7% of them seen just once. Specimen: lung tumor tissue, collected at surgery. These receptors all stem from a male donor with early-stage non-small cell lung cancer.

This clonotype showed up many times. The chain uses TRBV5-1 and TRBJ1-1; 7 positions agree with TRBD1. The CDR3 loop spans 14 amino acids. The germline CDR1 and CDR2 sequences are SGHRS and YFSETQ. Germline trimming cut 2 bases from V and 5 bases from J; bases unmatched to any gene: 6. The DNA of the CDR3 is TGCGCCAGCAGCTTTGACAGGGAGGGGACTGAAGCTTTCTTT. Amino acid sequence: CASSFDREGTEAFF.

This clonotype has a count of ten or more. The V and J genes are TRBV11-2 and TRBJ1-5; D not resolved. Trimming stripped 1 base from V and 0 bases from J, with 7 bases between. Germline CDR1 SGHAT, CDR2 FQNNGV. CDR3 size: 15 residues. This chain's CDR3 is CASSLAGYSNQPQHF. In nucleotides, the CDR3 is TGTGCCAGCAGCTTAGCCGGGTATAGCAATCAGCCCCAGCATTTT.

Within the sample, this clonotype is medium-sized. The chain couples TRBV29-1 to TRBJ2-1, with no clear D. This CDR3 comprises 12 residues. The V and J ends lost 4 bases and 6 bases respectively, with 10 bases between them. Germline CDR1 and CDR2: SQVTM and ANQGSEA. Here the CDR3 DNA reads TGCAGCGTTGGAGGCAAAGGCAATGAGCAGTTCTTC. Protein: CSVGGKGNEQFF.

This clonotype was recorded many times. The chain uses TRBV20-1 and TRBJ1-5; 7 positions agree with TRBD1. The CDR3 consists of 13 residues. V was pared by 5 bases and J by 5 bases, with 6 bases of the junction left unmatched. Germline CDR1 is DFQATT and CDR2 is SNEGSKA (reference sequence). CDR3: CSALDRTDQPQHF. As DNA, the CDR3 is TGCAGTGCTTTGGACAGGACAGATCAGCCCCAGCATTTT.

V and J are TRBV5-1 and TRBJ2-3, with no clear D. This CDR3 is 13 amino acids long. The germline CDR1 and CDR2 sequences are SGHRS and YFSETQ. V lost 0 bases and J 8 bases, leaving 10 bases between the germline ends. The CDR3 DNA follows: TGCGCCAGCAGCTTGGTTGCAGGCGGTACGCAGTATTTT. It specifies CASSLVAGGTQYF.

This clonotype has a count of ten or more. The chain's CDR3 is CASSFRGQGGIQYF. For the CDR3, the DNA is TGTGCCAGCAGTTTCCGCGGACAGGGAGGCATTCAGTACTTC. The chain carries TRBV27 and TRBJ2-4, with 8 bases fitting TRBD1. There are 14 residues in the CDR3. Trimming took 3 bases from V and 9 from J; bases not matched to a gene: 7. CDR1 and CDR2 from the germline V gene are MNHEY and SMNVEV (reference sequence).

The sample holds many counts of this clonotype. The chain is built from TRBV5-1 and TRBJ2-7; weak D call: TRBD1 (6 bases). V was shortened by 2 bases and J by 0 bases, with 9 bases between the two germline ends. This CDR3 spans 14 amino acids. Germline V gene lookup returns CDR1 SGHRS and CDR2 YFSETQ. The CDR3 protein is CASSFTGFSYEQYF. The DNA for the CDR3 is TGCGCCAGCAGCTTCACAGGGTTCTCCTACGAGCAGTACTTC.

This rearrangement joins TRBV5-4 to TRBJ2-2, with 9 bases lining up with TRBD2. The germline V gene has CDR1 SGHNT and CDR2 YYREEE (reference sequence). The junction had 5 bases not matched to a gene; V was cut back by 1 base and J by 1 base. The CDR3 sequence is 17 residues long. CDR3 DNA: TGTGCCAGCAGCTTGCAGGCTAGCGGGATGAACACCGGGGAGCTGTTTTTT. The encoded protein is CASSLQASGMNTGELFF.

The CDR3 reads CASSPQPAGGPSETQYF. The CDR3 DNA reads TGTGCCAGCAGTCCTCAGCCAGCGGGGGGGCCCAGTGAGACCCAGTACTTC. The chain links TRBV5-4 to TRBJ2-5, with 10 bases that match TRBD2. The CDR3 covers 17 residues. V lost 5 bases and J lost 5; bases outside the gene matches: 15. Germline CDR1 SGHNT, CDR2 YYREEE (reference sequence).

There are a few counts of this clonotype. The chain is built from TRBV20-1 and TRBJ1-2; maybe TRBD1 (6 bases). This CDR3 is built from 15 residues. With 3 bases removed from V and 4 bases from J, the gap between germline ends came to 18 bases. Germline V gene lookup returns CDR1 DFQATT and CDR2 SNEGSKA (reference sequence). CDR3 sequence reads: CSASPGQTIPYGYTF. In nucleotides, the CDR3 is TGCAGTGCTAGTCCGGGACAAACAATTCCCTATGGCTACACCTTC.